This TCR beta chain was sequenced in a study of shared clonotypes between healthy human individuals. Study context: Each donor's CD8 memory used one plate, CD8 naive two, each CD4 subset three.

Findings and caveats of the study: Naive CD4 clonotypes overlapped across a few donors at about 5.2%. Rarefaction demonstrated incomplete sorted-subset sequencing despite large depth. As a rule, naive subsets had a larger estimated richness than memory subsets.

A note on this clone: The target antigen is unknown.

Naive CD8 cells, CD45RO-negative and positively selected for CCR7, excluded terminally differentiated effector memory CD45RA+ cells. CDR3 length: 14 residues. Germline CDR1 PRHDT, CDR2 FYEKMQ (reference sequence). Trimming removed 0 bases at V and 2 bases at J, with 8 bases between. This table comes from immunoSEQ multiplex PCR, and its TCRdb copy is limited to in-frame clones, with some not included. The sample consists of about 2 million clones, about 95% of them appearing once. This chain links TRBV13 with TRBJ2-7; no clear D. The sample comprised naive CD8+ T cells sorted from blood. The sequence was obtained from a man aged 18 to 29 in good health. CDR3 nucleotides: TGTGCCAGCAGCTTAGGAGGAGTCACCTACGAGCAGTACTTC. It is translated as CASSLGGVTYEQYF.